The entry that follows covers one T cell receptor (beta chain) sequence. What antigen it recognizes has not been identified. No base qualities exist here, and no much larger clone lies one base off it. This specimen belongs to a study of OX40 agonist ivuxolimab in advanced cancers. Looking at the study overall: Ivuxolimab, which targeted the costimulatory receptor OX40 (CD134), was an agonistic, fully human IgG2 monoclonal antibody. Partial responses occurred in three dose-escalation patients, of whom one had hepatocellular carcinoma and two had cutaneous melanoma. Patients were allowed to have had prior anti-PD-1, anti-PD-L1 or anti-CTLA-4 therapy, and around two fifths of the dose-escalation patients had been treated with checkpoint inhibitors. Among the 50 to 55 dose-escalation patients, 19 had hepatocellular carcinoma, approximately 15 melanoma, 9 renal cell carcinoma and 9 head and neck cancer. Peripheral TCRbeta sequencing aimed to test whether ivuxolimab altered TCR sequence diversity and caused clonal T-cell expansion. In the dose-escalation cohort, approximately 80% of patients were male, and the mean age was 60 years with a range of about 20 to 90. Intravenous ivuxolimab was administered to patients every 2 weeks at six dose levels: 0.01, 0.1, 0.3, 1.5, 3 and 10 mg/kg. The paper describes the monotherapy dose-escalation part (N of about 54 patients) of the phase I trial of ivuxolimab.

The trial excluded patients who had a history of autoimmune disease or who were on systemic immunosuppression. Peripheral blood for TCR sequencing was collected from all dose cohorts at baseline, on cycle 4 day 1, and on cycle 7 day 1. Samples came from an open-label, multicenter, first-in-human phase I dose-escalation trial of ivuxolimab. The trial enrolled adults with locally advanced or metastatic head and neck squamous cell, hepatocellular, melanoma or renal cell carcinoma. CD4+ and CD8+ T cells were sorted separately from peripheral blood before TCR sequencing. Overall study results and their limits: Low levels of normalized T-cell clonal expansion were also seen in some patients who did not respond. Which antigens the clonally expanded peripheral T cells were specific for was not determined. At doses from 0.1 to 3.0 mg/kg, clonal expansion was seen in both CD4+ and CD8+ blood T cells between baseline and week 6. In the 0.1-3.0 mg/kg groups, partial responders had among the lowest normalized peripheral clonal expansion, particularly in CD8+ T cells. After ivuxolimab, expanded clones were on average more numerous among CD8+ T cells than among CD4+ T cells.

Genomic DNA was extracted from sorted cells for sequencing of the TCRbeta CDR3 region. TCRbeta CDR3 regions were sequenced using the immunoSEQ Assay. TCRdb carries this immuneACCESS record with in-frame sequences only. Its versions omit some clonotypes, under half of them owing to an unresolved V gene in the studies checked, with the rest unexplained. The sample table holds about 78,000 clones, of which about 90% were seen once. Approximately 3% of the sample rests with the top ten. The receptor was derived from an adult with an advanced solid tumor such as melanoma, head and neck, liver or kidney cancer. Specimen: CD4+ or CD8+ T cells sorted from blood, collected in a trial of the OX40 agonist ivuxolimab.

The DNA sequence follows: TGTGCCAGCAGCCCCGGAGGGCCCCAGGGAGATACGCAGTATTTT. Its protein is CASSPGGPQGDTQYF. The chain joins TRBV13 to TRBJ2-3, and the D gene may be TRBD2, 6 bases matching. The CDR3 contains 15 residues, cysteine and phenylalanine counted. Only the CDR3 region is kept as DNA, spanning 45 bases read in frame from base 1. CDR1 and CDR2, per the germline V gene (reference sequence), are PRHDT and FYEKMQ. Cut back by 5 bases and 5 bases, the V and J ends lie 17 bases apart. With the rest looked up from the reference TRBV13 and TRBJ2-3 genes rather than sequenced, the full variable domain is AAGVIQSPRHLIKEKRETATLKCYPIPRHDTVYWYQQGPGQDPQFLISFYEKMQSDKGSIPDRFSAQQFSDYHSELNMSSLELGDSALYFCASSPGGPQGDTQYFGPGTRLTVL.